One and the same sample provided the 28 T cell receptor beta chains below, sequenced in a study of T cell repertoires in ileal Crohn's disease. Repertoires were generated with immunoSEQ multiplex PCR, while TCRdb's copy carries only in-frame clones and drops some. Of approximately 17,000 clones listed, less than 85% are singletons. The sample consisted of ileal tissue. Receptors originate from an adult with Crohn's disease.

CDR3 region: CASGKDRGPYEQYF. The CDR3 nucleotides read TGTGCCAGCGGTAAAGACAGGGGGCCCTACGAGCAGTACTTC. V and J are TRBV6-6 and TRBJ2-7, with 10 bases identical to TRBD1. This CDR3 region has 14 residues. Trimming cost V 8 bases and J 2 bases; bases outside gene matches: 6. In germline, CDR1 is MNHNY, CDR2 SVGAGI (reference sequence).

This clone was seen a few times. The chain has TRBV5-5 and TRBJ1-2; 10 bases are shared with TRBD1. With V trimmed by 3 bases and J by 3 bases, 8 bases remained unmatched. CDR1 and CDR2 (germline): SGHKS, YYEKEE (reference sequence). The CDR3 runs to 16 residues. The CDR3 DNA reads TGTGCCAGCAGCTCCCGCGGGGACAGGGGATACTATGGCTACACCTTC. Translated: CASSSRGDRGYYGYTF.

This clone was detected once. In DNA form, the CDR3 reads TGTGCCAGCAGCGTATCGCCCGAGTCCGAAAAACTGTTTTTT. Its translation is CASSVSPESEKLFF. The chain combines TRBV9 with TRBJ1-4; D unresolved. CDR3 length equals 14 residues. V was trimmed by 1 base and J by 8 bases, leaving 12 bases between them. Germline CDR1 is SGDLS and CDR2 is YYNGEE.

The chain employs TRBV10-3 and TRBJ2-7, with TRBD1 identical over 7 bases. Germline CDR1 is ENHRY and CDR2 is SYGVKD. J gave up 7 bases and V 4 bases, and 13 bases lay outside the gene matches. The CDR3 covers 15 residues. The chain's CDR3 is CAISANLGTALEQYF. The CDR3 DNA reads TGTGCCATCAGTGCAAACCTTGGGACAGCCTTGGAGCAGTACTTC.

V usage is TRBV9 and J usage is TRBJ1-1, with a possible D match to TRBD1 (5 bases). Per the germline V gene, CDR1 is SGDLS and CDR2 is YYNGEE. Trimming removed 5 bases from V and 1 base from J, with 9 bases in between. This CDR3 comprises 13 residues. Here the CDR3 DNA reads TGTGCCAGCAGGGAGGGACCGAACACTGAAGCTTTCTTT. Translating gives CASREGPNTEAFF.

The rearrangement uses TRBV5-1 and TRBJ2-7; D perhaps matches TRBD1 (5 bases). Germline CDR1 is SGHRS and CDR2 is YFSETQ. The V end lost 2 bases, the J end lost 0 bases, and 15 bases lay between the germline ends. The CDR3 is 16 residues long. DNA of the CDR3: TGCGCCAGCAGCTTTAATTTCGGGCAGGGCTCCTACGAGCAGTACTTC. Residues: CASSFNFGQGSYEQYF.

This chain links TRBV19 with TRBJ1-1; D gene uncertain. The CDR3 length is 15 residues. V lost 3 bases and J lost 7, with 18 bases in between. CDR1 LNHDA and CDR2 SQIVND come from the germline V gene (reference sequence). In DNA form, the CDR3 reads TGTGCCAGTAGTATCGGCGGAGAGGATAGTAATGAAGCTTTCTTT. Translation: CASSIGGEDSNEAFF.

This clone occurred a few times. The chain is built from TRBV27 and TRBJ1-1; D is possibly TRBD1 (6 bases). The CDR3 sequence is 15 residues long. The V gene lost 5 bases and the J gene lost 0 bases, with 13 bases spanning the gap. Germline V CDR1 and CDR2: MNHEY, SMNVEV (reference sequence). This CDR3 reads CASSGPGDMNTEAFF. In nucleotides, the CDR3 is TGTGCCAGCAGTGGGCCAGGGGATATGAACACTGAAGCTTTCTTT.

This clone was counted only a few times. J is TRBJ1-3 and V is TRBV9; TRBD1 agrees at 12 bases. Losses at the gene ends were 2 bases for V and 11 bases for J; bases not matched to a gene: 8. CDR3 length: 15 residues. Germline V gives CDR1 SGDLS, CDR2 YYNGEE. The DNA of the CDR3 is TGTGCCAGCAGCGTGAGGGGACAGGGGGCCCGTCCCATATATTTT. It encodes CASSVRGQGARPIYF. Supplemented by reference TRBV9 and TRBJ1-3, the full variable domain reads DSGVTQTPKHLITATGQRVTLRCSPRSGDLSVYWYQQSLDQGLQFLIQYYNGEERAKGNILERFSAQQFPDLHSELNLSSLELGDSALYFCASSVRGQGARPIYFGEGSWLTVV.

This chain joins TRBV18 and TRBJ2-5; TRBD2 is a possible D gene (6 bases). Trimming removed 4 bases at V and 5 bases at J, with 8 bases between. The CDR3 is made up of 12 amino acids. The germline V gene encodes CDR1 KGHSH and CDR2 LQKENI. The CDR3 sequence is CASSLGRETQYF. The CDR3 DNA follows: TGTGCCAGCTCACTGGGGAGGGAGACCCAGTACTTC. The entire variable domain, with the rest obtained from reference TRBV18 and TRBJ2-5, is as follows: NAGVMQNPRHLVRRRGQEARLRCSPMKGHSHVYWYRQLPEEGLKFMVYLQKENIIDESGMPKERFSAEFPKEGPSILRIQQVVRGDSAAYFCASSLGRETQYFGPGTRLLVL.

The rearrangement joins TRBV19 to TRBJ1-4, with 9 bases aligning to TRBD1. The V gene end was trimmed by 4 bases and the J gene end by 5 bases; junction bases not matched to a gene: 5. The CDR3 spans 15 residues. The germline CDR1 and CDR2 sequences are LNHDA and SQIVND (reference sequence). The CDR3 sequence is CASSSLQGANEKLFF. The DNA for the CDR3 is TGTGCCAGTAGTAGCTTACAGGGGGCAAATGAAAAACTGTTTTTT.

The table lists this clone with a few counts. CDR3 sequence: CAISVEQGVDGYTF. The CDR3 DNA sequence: TGTGCCATCAGTGTCGAACAGGGTGTAGATGGCTACACCTTC. The V call is TRBV10-3, the J call TRBJ1-2; perhaps TRBD1 as D (6 bases). Germline V lookup: CDR1 ENHRY, CDR2 SYGVKD. V was shortened by 4 bases and J by 6 bases, with 15 bases between the two germline ends. The CDR3 consists of 14 residues.

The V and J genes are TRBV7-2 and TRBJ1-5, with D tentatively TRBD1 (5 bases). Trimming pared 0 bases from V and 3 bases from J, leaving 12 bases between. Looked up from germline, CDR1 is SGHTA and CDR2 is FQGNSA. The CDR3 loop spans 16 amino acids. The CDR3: CASSLARNRPNQPQHF. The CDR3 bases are TGTGCCAGCAGCTTAGCCCGTAACAGGCCCAATCAGCCCCAGCATTTT.

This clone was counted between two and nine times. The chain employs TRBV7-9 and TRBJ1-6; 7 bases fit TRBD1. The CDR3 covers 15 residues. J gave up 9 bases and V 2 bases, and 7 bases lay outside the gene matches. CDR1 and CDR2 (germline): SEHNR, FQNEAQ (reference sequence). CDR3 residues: CASSLLGTEASPLHF. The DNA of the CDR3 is TGTGCCAGCAGCTTATTAGGGACAGAAGCTTCACCCCTCCACTTT.

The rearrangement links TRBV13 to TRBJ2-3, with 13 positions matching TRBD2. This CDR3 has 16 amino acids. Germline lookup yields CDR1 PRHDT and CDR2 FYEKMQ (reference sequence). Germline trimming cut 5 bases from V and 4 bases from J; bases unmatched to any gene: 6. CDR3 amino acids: CASSPRLAGGSDTQYF. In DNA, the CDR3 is TGTGCCAGCAGCCCCCGACTAGCGGGGGGCTCAGATACGCAGTATTTT.

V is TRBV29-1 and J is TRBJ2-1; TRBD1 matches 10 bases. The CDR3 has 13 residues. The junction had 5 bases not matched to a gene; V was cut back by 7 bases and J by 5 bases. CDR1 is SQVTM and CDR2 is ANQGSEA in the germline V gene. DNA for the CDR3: TGCAGCGCGACAGGGGGCGGAAACAATGAGCAGTTCTTC. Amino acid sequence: CSATGGGNNEQFF.

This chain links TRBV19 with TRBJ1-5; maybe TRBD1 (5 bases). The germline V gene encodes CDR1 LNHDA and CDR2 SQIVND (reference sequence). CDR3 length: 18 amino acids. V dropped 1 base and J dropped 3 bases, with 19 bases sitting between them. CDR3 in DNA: TGTGCCAGTAGTATAGTGGGGTGGGGCAGGGTCGACAATCAGCCCCAGCATTTT. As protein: CASSIVGWGRVDNQPQHF.

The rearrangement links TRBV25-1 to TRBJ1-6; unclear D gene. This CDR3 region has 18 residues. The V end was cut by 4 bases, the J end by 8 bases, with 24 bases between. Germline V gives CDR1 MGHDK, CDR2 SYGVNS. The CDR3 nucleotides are TGTGCCAGCAGTGGGATACTCGGTGGTGGTGGGCAGGATTCACCCCTCCACTTT. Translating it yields CASSGILGGGGQDSPLHF.

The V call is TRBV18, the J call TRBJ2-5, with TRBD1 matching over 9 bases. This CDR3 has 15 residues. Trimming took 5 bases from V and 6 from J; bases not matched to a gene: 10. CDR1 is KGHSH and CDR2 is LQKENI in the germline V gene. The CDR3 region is CASSIPGTGSQTQYF. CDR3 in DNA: TGTGCCAGCTCAATCCCCGGGACAGGGTCGCAGACCCAGTACTTC.

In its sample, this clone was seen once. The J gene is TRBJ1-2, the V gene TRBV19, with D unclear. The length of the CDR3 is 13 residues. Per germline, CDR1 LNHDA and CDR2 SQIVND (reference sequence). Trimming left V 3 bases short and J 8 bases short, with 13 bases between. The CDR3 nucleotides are TGTGCCAGTAGTATCTCGCTAAGTTGGGGCTACACCTTC. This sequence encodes CASSISLSWGYTF.

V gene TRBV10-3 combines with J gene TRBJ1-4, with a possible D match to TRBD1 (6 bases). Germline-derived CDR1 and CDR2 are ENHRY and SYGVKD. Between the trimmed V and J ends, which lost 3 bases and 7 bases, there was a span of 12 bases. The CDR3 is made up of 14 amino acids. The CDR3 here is CAISDEGVGEKLFF. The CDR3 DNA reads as TGTGCCATCAGTGATGAGGGGGTTGGTGAAAAACTGTTTTTT.

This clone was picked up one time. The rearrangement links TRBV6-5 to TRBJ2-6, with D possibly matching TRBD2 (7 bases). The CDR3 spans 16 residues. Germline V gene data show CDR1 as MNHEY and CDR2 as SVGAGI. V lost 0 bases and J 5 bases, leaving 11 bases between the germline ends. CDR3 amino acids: CASSYSGGRWANVLTF. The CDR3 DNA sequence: TGTGCCAGCAGTTACTCGGGGGGGCGCTGGGCCAACGTCCTGACTTTC.

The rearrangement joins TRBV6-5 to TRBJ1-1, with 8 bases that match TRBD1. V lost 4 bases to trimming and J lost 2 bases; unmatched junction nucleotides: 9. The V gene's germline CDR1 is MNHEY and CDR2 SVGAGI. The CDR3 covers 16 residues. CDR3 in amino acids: CASSFVQGAGNTEAFF. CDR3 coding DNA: TGTGCCAGCAGTTTCGTCCAGGGGGCCGGTAACACTGAAGCTTTCTTT.

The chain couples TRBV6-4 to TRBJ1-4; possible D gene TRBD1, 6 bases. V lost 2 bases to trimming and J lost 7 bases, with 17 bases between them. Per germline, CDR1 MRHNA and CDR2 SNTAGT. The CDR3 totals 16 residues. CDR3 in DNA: TGTGCCAGCAGTGACACGAGGGGGGGGCCAGGTGAAAAACTGTTTTTT. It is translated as CASSDTRGGPGEKLFF.

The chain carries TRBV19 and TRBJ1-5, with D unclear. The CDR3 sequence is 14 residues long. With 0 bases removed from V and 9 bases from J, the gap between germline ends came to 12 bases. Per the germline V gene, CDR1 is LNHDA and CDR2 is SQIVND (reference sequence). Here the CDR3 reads CASSIDHGLRPQHF. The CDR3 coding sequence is TGTGCCAGTAGTATAGATCACGGTCTGCGGCCCCAGCATTTT. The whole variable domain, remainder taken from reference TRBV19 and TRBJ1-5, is DGGITQSPKYLFRKEGQNVTLSCEQNLNHDAMYWYRQDPGQGLRLIYYSQIVNDFQKGDIAEGYSVSREKKESFPLTVTSAQKNPTAFYLCASSIDHGLRPQHFGDGTRLSIL.

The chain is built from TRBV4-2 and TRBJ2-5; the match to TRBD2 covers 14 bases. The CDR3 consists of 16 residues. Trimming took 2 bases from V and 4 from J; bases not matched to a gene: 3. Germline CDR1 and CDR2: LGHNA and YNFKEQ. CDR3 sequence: CASSQSTSGGGETQYF. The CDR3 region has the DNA TGTGCCAGCAGCCAATCGACTAGCGGGGGGGGAGAGACCCAGTACTTC.

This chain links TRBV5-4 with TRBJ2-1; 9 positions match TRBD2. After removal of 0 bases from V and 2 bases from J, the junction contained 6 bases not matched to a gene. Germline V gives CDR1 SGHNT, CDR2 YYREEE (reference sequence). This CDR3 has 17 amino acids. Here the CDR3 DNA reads TGTGCCAGCAGCTTGGTGTTCCTAGCGGGGACCTACAATGAGCAGTTCTTC. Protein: CASSLVFLAGTYNEQFF.

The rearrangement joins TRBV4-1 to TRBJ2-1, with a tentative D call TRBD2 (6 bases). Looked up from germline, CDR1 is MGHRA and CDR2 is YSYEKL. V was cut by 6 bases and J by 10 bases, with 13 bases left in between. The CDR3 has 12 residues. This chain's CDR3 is CASSQGGIEQFF. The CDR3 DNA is TGCGCCAGCAGTCAGGGCGGGATAGAGCAGTTCTTC.